Sequencing of this T cell receptor beta chain was carried out in a study of T cells after yellow fever vaccination (dated by TCRdb to between 2017 and 2020). As for the study more broadly: Libraries from fractions with low cell numbers were prepared with the SMART-Seq v4 Ultra Low Input RNA kit. To follow T-cell clones before and after primary and booster YFV17D yellow fever vaccination, bulk TCR alpha and beta repertoires were sequenced over time. Blood was drawn at multiple timepoints before and after primary and secondary immunization, with bulk PBMC replicates and cell subsets isolated. The cohort comprised two healthy male donors, one aged 18 to 29 and one aged 30 to 40 years.

General findings and caveats noted by the study authors: Compared with the primary T-cell response, the secondary T-cell response was faster but weaker, reaching its peak on day 5 rather than on day 15. A small fraction of clonotypes appeared in both the CD4 and CD8 compartments, likely as a result of convergent recombination. The study included only a couple of donors, which limits how far the findings can be generalized. FACS-sorted repertoires could contain abundant contaminating clonotypes from the bulk population, so computational filtering was required. After the booster, most clones that had expanded after primary vaccination were detected again (around 97% of CD4 and roughly nine tenths of CD8), suggesting broad maintenance of memory.

Synthesis of TCR cDNA relied on 5'RACE template switching, a step that introduced a universal primer site along with unique molecular identifiers. Priming of cDNA synthesis was performed from both the TCR alpha and TCR beta constant segments. Library amplification used two PCR steps, and the second PCR step added sample barcodes and sequencing adapters. Libraries were sequenced on Illumina HiSeq 2500 (2x100 bp) or NovaSeq (2x150 bp). As for how the authors treated the data: MIGEC handled demultiplexing of reads and collapsing into UMI consensus sequences, while MiXCR performed V(D)J alignment. Using edgeR on replicate PBMC samples, clonotypes were called vaccine-responding if FDR was below 0.01 and the log2 fold change was above 5 up to day 15. CD4 or CD8 identity was assigned to each bulk clonotype according to whether the clonotype was present at higher abundance in the sequenced CD4 repertoire or the sequenced CD8 repertoire. In TCRdb, the public reads were trimmed at Q25 with fastp and aligned with MiXCR, with productive beta chains retained. Rows with one shared CDR3 protein collapse into an entry with the most common genes and DNA. V and J calls and clone size were set by TCRdb, not the authors. This sample comprises some 350,000 distinct CDR3 sequences, approximately 10% of them detected only once. The top ten clones comprise roughly 18% of the sample.

This clonotype appeared many times. Its target antigen remains unknown. Per-base qualities were not stored, and no clone one base away is much larger. Taken with the paper, the label for treatment or condition translates to: live attenuated yellow fever vaccine strain. At every blood-draw timepoint, two biological replicates of bulk PBMCs were collected. PBMCs were isolated from peripheral blood using a standard Ficoll-Paque protocol. RNA was extracted with TriZol from bulk PBMCs, CD4 and CD8 fractions, and dextramer-positive and dextramer-negative fractions. From V the trimming removes 1 base and from J it removes 0 bases, while the gene matches leave 3 bases of the junction unaccounted for. CDR1 and CDR2 were assigned from the germline V gene as SGHVS and FNYEAQ. The CDR3 runs 16 residues from the cysteine to the phenylalanine. The only DNA kept is the CDR3, 48 bases in frame from the first base.

This TCR was sampled from a man aged 18 to 30 who received the YFV17D yellow fever vaccine. In this chain, TRBV7-6 is recombined with TRBJ2-3, with TRBD2 identical over 8 junction bases. This specimen was PBMCs, taken on the day of the first yellow fever vaccination. DNA sequence: TGTGCCAGCAGCTTAGAGGCGGGGGGCAGCACAGATACGCAGTATTTT. Its amino acids are CASSLEAGGSTDTQYF.